A single sample gave rise to the 26 T cell receptor beta chains below, sequenced in a study of response to subunit inactivated influenza vaccine. MiXCR was run by TCRdb on the RT-PCR reads, yielding one entry per CDR3 protein. Found here are hundreds of thousands of distinct CDR3 sequences, approximately 15% of them singletons; the top ten hold approximately 7%. Sample: PBMCs from blood, taken around 15 days before vaccination. The receptors here all came from a man aged 50 or older who received an inactivated influenza vaccine.

The sample holds a few counts of this clonotype. The rearrangement uses TRBV7-9 and TRBJ2-3, with 12 bases identical to TRBD2. The CDR3 length is 17 residues. Germline V lookup: CDR1 SEHNR, CDR2 FQNEAQ (reference sequence). V was clipped by 3 bases and J by 5 bases; unmatched bases: 9. The CDR3 here is CASSLGASGGAEDTQYF. CDR3 nucleotide sequence: TGTGCCAGCAGCTTGGGAGCTAGCGGGGGGGCGGAAGATACGCAGTATTTT.

This clonotype has a count of ten or more. J is TRBJ2-7 and V is TRBV7-9, with TRBD2 as a possible D gene (5 bases). Germline CDR1 and CDR2: SEHNR and FQNEAQ (reference sequence). V gave up 4 bases and J gave up 4 bases, with 17 bases separating them. CDR3 length equals 15 residues. The CDR3 DNA follows: TGTGCCAGCAGCTCGTACCAGCGGTGGGGATACGAGCAGTACTTC. Translation gives CASSSYQRWGYEQYF.

This clonotype was observed a few times. The CDR3 region is CASSKLGNQPQHF. The CDR3 nucleotides are TGTGCCAGCTCCAAGTTGGGCAATCAGCCCCAGCATTTT. The V and J genes are TRBV2 and TRBJ1-5; D is ambiguous. CDR3 length: 13 residues. V gave up 8 bases and J gave up 2 bases, with 10 bases separating them. The germline CDR1 and CDR2 sequences are SNHLY and FYNNEI.

The chain combines TRBV4-2 with TRBJ2-7; no clear D. Trimming pared 4 bases from V and 4 bases from J, leaving 17 bases between. Germline CDR1 LGHNA, CDR2 YNFKEQ. The CDR3 loop spans 15 amino acids. The CDR3 DNA reads as TGTGCCAGCAGCCGAGCAGACCGTAGGAGTTACGAGCAGTACTTC. It translates to CASSRADRRSYEQYF.

The chain couples TRBV20-1 to TRBJ1-6; the D gene is possibly TRBD1 (5 bases). With 0 bases removed from V and 5 bases from J, the gap between germline ends came to 11 bases. Germline values: CDR1 DFQATT, CDR2 SNEGSKA (reference sequence). The CDR3 extends over 15 amino acids. CDR3 nucleotide sequence: TGCAGTGCTAGAGATTGGCAGGGCCATAATTCACCCCTCCACTTT. This gives the protein CSARDWQGHNSPLHF.

The table lists this clonotype with many counts. The rearrangement links TRBV29-1 to TRBJ2-1; no clear D gene. The CDR3 spans 13 residues. With 5 bases removed from V and 0 bases from J, the gap between germline ends came to 8 bases. Germline values: CDR1 SQVTM, CDR2 ANQGSEA. CDR3 region: CSVQGISYNEQFF. CDR3 nucleotides: TGCAGCGTTCAAGGTATCTCCTACAATGAGCAGTTCTTC.

V usage is TRBV7-6 and J usage is TRBJ2-2, with TRBD1 identical over 10 bases. V lost 7 bases to trimming and J lost 3 bases; unmatched junction nucleotides: 5. From germline, CDR1 is SGHVS and CDR2 FNYEAQ. The CDR3 spans 15 residues. The CDR3 is CASTLGQGHTGELFF. The CDR3 DNA sequence: TGTGCCAGCACCTTGGGACAGGGGCACACCGGGGAGCTGTTTTTT.

This clonotype has only a few counts. The chain carries TRBV6-1 and TRBJ1-1; 10 bases agree with TRBD1. The CDR3 extends over 16 amino acids. The germline V gene has CDR1 MNHNS and CDR2 SASEGT. Trimming cost V 5 bases and J 1 base; bases outside gene matches: 7. CDR3 DNA sequence: TGTGCCAGCAGTCCGGGACAGGGGTTCTCGAACACTGAAGCTTTCTTT. This translates into CASSPGQGFSNTEAFF.

This clonotype was detected only a few times. The chain combines TRBV7-2 with TRBJ1-5; no firm D call. Germline V gives CDR1 SGHTA, CDR2 FQGNSA. The length of the CDR3 is 13 residues. V was pared by 2 bases and J by 12 bases, with 14 bases between. The CDR3: CASSLSVNRDQHF. The CDR3 coding sequence is TGTGCCAGCAGCTTATCAGTTAATCGGGACCAGCATTTT.

The chain employs TRBV6-2 or TRBV6-3 and TRBJ2-1; tentative D call: TRBD2 (6 bases). Trimming left V 6 bases short and J 7 bases short, with 13 bases between. The length of the CDR3 is 13 residues. Germline V lookup: CDR1 MNHEY, CDR2 SVGEGT. This CDR3 is CASRRGLINEQFF. The CDR3 region has the DNA TGTGCCAGCAGACGAGGACTAATTAATGAGCAGTTCTTC.

This clonotype was observed a handful of times. CDR3 amino acids: CASSLLPGGIDYEQYF. The CDR3 DNA reads TGTGCCAGCAGCCTACTACCGGGAGGGATCGACTACGAGCAGTACTTC. The chain joins TRBV7-9 to TRBJ2-7, with 8 bases aligning to TRBD2. Per the germline V gene, CDR1 is SEHNR and CDR2 is FQNEAQ (reference sequence). V gave up 5 bases and J gave up 3 bases; unmatched junction bases: 12. The CDR3 contains 16 residues.

The rearrangement joins TRBV10-3 to TRBJ2-5; the D is unclear. CDR3 length equals 15 residues. Germline assignment: CDR1 ENHRY and CDR2 SYGVKD. The V end was cut by 6 bases, the J end by 1 base, with 15 bases between. In DNA form, the CDR3 reads TGTGCCATCAGGGAGACCGGCACCTCCCAAGAGACCCAGTACTTC. Encoded protein: CAIRETGTSQETQYF.

The rearrangement joins TRBV20-1 to TRBJ2-4, with a possible D match to TRBD1 (5 bases). Germline CDR1 DFQATT, CDR2 SNEGSKA (reference sequence). The CDR3 totals 17 residues. The germline V and J ends were trimmed by 5 bases and 0 bases, with 20 bases remaining between them. DNA for the CDR3: TGCAGTGCTCCCGTCCAGCAGGGTGGTGGAGCCAAAAACATTCAGTACTTC. This gives the protein CSAPVQQGGGAKNIQYF.

The table lists this clonotype with a few counts. CDR3 sequence reads: CSAGRQGGSFRDTQYF. The CDR3 DNA sequence: TGCAGTGCTGGGAGACAGGGAGGAAGTTTTCGAGATACGCAGTATTTT. V and J are TRBV20-1 and TRBJ2-3, with a possible D match to TRBD1 (7 bases). V lost 5 bases to trimming and J lost 5 bases, with 23 bases between them. The CDR3 extends over 16 amino acids. Germline values: CDR1 DFQATT, CDR2 SNEGSKA (reference sequence).

This clonotype was seen a single time. V is TRBV7-7 and J is TRBJ2-5, with 7 bases fitting TRBD1. Per the germline V gene, CDR1 is SSHAT and CDR2 is FNYEAQ (reference sequence). CDR3 size: 14 residues. Trimming removed 2 bases from V and 3 bases from J; junction bases left unmatched: 3. The CDR3 sequence is CASSLSGQKETQYF. DNA of the CDR3: TGTGCCAGCAGCTTATCGGGACAGAAAGAGACCCAGTACTTC. The full variable domain, completed using reference TRBV7-7 and TRBJ2-5, is GAGVSQSPRYKVTKRGQDVTLRCDPISSHATLYWYQQALGQGPEFLTYFNYEAQPDKSGLPSDRFSAERPEGSISTLTIQRTEQRDSAMYRCASSLSGQKETQYFGPGTRLLVL.

This clonotype appeared many times. The V call is TRBV20-1, the J call TRBJ2-3, with a possible D match to TRBD2 (6 bases). V lost 6 bases to trimming and J lost 2 bases, with 15 bases between them. Germline loops: CDR1 DFQATT, CDR2 SNEGSKA (reference sequence). This CDR3 region has 14 residues. CDR3 protein: CSAYRAGFTDTQYF. CDR3 in DNA: TGCAGTGCCTATCGGGCGGGGTTCACAGATACGCAGTATTTT.

This clonotype appeared a few times. This chain links TRBV20-1 with TRBJ1-4, with D unclear. Germline V gives CDR1 DFQATT, CDR2 SNEGSKA (reference sequence). V dropped 4 bases and J dropped 8 bases, with 14 bases sitting between them. This CDR3 has 13 residues. In DNA, the CDR3 is TGCAGTGCTATGGACCCCAAAGGGGAAAAACTGTTTTTT. Amino acids: CSAMDPKGEKLFF.

The V and J genes are TRBV18 and TRBJ2-4; D is unclear. Germline assignment: CDR1 KGHSH and CDR2 LQKENI. This CDR3 contains 12 residues. Trimming shortened V by 3 bases and J by 5 bases, and 5 bases separated the two germline ends. The CDR3 region has the DNA TGTGCCAGCTCACCGCCTCAAAACATTCAGTACTTC. Translation gives CASSPPQNIQYF.

This clonotype appeared a few times. This chain uses TRBV4-3 with TRBJ2-5, with D uncertain. The V gene lost 1 base and the J gene lost 3 bases, with 12 bases spanning the gap. Germline CDR1 is LGHNA and CDR2 is YSLEER. The CDR3 loop spans 15 amino acids. CDR3 protein: CASSQAVDREETQYF. CDR3 coding DNA: TGCGCCAGCAGCCAAGCGGTCGATCGGGAAGAGACCCAGTACTTC.

The table lists this clonotype with a few counts. CDR3 amino acids: CASSTGTGGSNEQFF. The CDR3 region has the DNA TGTGCCAGTAGTACTGGGACAGGGGGGAGCAATGAGCAGTTCTTC. The genes are TRBV19 and TRBJ2-1, with 11 bases aligning to TRBD1. CDR1 LNHDA and CDR2 SQIVND come from the germline V gene (reference sequence). Trimming removed 4 bases from V and 6 bases from J; junction bases left unmatched: 5. The CDR3 is 15 amino acids.

CDR3 nucleotide sequence: TGTGCCATCAGTGAGCCATTTGCAAAGGTTGGACAGACCGAGCAGTACTTC. Residues: CAISEPFAKVGQTEQYF. The J gene is TRBJ2-7, the V gene TRBV10-3; D may be TRBD1 (6 bases). Germline V gives CDR1 ENHRY, CDR2 SYGVKD. CDR3 length: 17 amino acids. Trimming cost V 2 bases and J 6 bases, with 23 bases left between them.

As regards this clonotype: This may arise from a read error, as a much more abundant clone is one base away. This sequence joins TRBV20-1 and TRBJ1-2; TRBD1 aligns across 7 bases. The germline V gene encodes CDR1 DFQATT and CDR2 SNEGSKA (reference sequence). CDR3 length: 16 amino acids. The CDR3 sequence is CCARGRDPITNYGYTF. CDR3 sequence (DNA): TGCTGTGCTAGGGGGCGGGACCCCATTACTAACTATGGCTACACCTTC.

The gene calls are TRBV29-1 and TRBJ2-3; TRBD1 matches 9 bases. Trimming removed 4 bases from V and 4 bases from J; junction bases left unmatched: 6. CDR1 and CDR2 from the germline V gene are SQVTM and ANQGSEA. This CDR3 spans 14 amino acids. CDR3 coding DNA: TGCAGCGTTGCTCTGACAGGGGGATCAGATACGCAGTATTTT. It encodes CSVALTGGSDTQYF.

This clonotype was found many times. This rearrangement joins TRBV5-1 to TRBJ2-7, with D maybe TRBD2 (5 bases). Germline V gives CDR1 SGHRS, CDR2 YFSETQ. V lost 1 base to trimming and J lost 0 bases, with 11 bases between them. The CDR3 runs 15 residues. The CDR3 here is CASSLSGVPSYEQYF. DNA of the CDR3: TGCGCCAGCAGCTTGTCCGGGGTACCCTCCTACGAGCAGTACTTC. Based on the CDR3 plus reference TRBV5-1 and TRBJ2-7, the full variable domain is KAGVTQTPRYLIKTRGQQVTLSCSPISGHRSVSWYQQTPGQGLQFLFEYFSETQRNKGNFPGRFSGRQFSNSRSEMNVSTLELGDSALYLCASSLSGVPSYEQYFGPGTRLTVT.

This clonotype was detected a few times. V is TRBV20-1 and J is TRBJ2-7; the match to TRBD1 covers 7 bases. CDR1 DFQATT and CDR2 SNEGSKA come from the germline V gene (reference sequence). CDR3 length equals 13 residues. Unmatched junction bases numbered 5, after V lost 6 bases and J lost 0 bases. The CDR3 is CSAQDRPSYEQYF. For the CDR3, the DNA is TGCAGTGCCCAGGACAGGCCCTCCTACGAGCAGTACTTC.

A note on this clonotype: The germline gene is not matched at one end of the junction; a read error may be the cause. The chain recombines TRBV4-3 with TRBJ2-1; the D gene is possibly TRBD1 (6 bases). The germline V gene has CDR1 LGHNA and CDR2 YSLEER. CDR3 size: 14 residues. CDR3 amino acids: CASSRGGSYDEQFF. CDR3 bases: TGCGCCAGCAGCCGTGGGGGCTCCTACGATGAGCAGTTCTTC.